The following is a TCR beta chain sequence with its context. Its antigen is undetermined. This specimen comes from a study of vaccination and CD4 T cells after COVID-19. Study at large: SARS-CoV-2 PCR on nasal swabs had been positive for the convalescent patients; fewer than 10 were mild and one was severe.

Cultured CD4+ T cell DNA underwent sequencing with the Oncomine TCR Beta short-read assay. CD4+ T cells were cultured, and genomic DNA was extracted from them. TCRdb itself ran the PCR reads through MiXCR, one entry per CDR3 protein. The sample lists about 12,000 distinct CDR3 sequences, 50% occurring once. V shed 1 base and J 8 bases; nucleotides not matched to a gene: 7. CDR3 size: 15 residues. Germline CDR1 MNHEY, CDR2 SVGAGI. Treatment noted: approximately nine-day PBMC culture with coronavirus spike peptide pools or control peptides (ViraFEST assay). Having spent 10 days in culture, CD4+ T cells were then isolated by negative selection.

The receptor was derived from a human donor who had recovered from COVID-19. The chain is built from TRBV6-5 and TRBJ2-1; 8 bases are shared with TRBD2. The sequencing sample was made of CD4+ T cells from blood, cultured in vitro. The CDR3 DNA is TGTGCCAGCAGTTACTATGGGACTAGTACGTATGAGCAGTTCTTC. Its translation: CASSYYGTSTYEQFF.